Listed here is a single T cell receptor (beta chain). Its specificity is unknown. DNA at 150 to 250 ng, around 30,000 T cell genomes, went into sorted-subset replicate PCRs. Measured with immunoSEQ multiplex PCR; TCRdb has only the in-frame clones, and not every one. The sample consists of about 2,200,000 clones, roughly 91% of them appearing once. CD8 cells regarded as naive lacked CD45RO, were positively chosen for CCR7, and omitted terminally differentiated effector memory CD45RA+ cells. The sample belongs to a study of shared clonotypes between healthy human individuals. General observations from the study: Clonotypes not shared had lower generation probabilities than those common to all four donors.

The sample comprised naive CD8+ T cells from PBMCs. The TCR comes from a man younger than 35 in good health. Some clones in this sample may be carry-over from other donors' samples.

The CDR3 bases are TGTGCCAGCAGCTTGCAGGATGAAAAACTGTTTTTT. Translating gives CASSLQDEKLFF. The J gene is TRBJ1-4, the V gene TRBV5-5, with D uncertain. The CDR3 spans 12 residues. Trimming stripped 1 base from V and 6 bases from J, with 4 bases between. Germline CDR1 is SGHKS and CDR2 is YYEKEE (reference sequence). Full variable domain (outside the CDR3, taken from reference TRBV5-5 and TRBJ1-4): DAGVTQSPTHLIKTRGQQVTLRCSPISGHKSVSWYQQVLGQGPQFIFQYYEKEERGRGNFPDRFSARQFPNYSSELNVNALLLGDSALYLCASSLQDEKLFFGSGTQLSVL.